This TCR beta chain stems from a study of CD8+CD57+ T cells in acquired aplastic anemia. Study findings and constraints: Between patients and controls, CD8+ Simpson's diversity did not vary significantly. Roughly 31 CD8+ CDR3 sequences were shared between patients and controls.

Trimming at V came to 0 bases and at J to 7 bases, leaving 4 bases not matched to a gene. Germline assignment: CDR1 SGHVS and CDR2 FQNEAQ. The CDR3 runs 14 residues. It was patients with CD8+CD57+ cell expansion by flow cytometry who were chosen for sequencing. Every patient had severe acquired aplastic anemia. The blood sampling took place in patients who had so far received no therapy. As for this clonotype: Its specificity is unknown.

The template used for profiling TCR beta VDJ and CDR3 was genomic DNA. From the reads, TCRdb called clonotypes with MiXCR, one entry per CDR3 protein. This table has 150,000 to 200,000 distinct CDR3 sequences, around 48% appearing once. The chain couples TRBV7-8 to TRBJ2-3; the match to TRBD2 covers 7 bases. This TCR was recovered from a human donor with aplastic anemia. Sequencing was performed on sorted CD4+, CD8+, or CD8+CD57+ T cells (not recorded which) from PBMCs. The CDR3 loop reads CASSLARGTNTQYF. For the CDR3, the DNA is TGTGCCAGCAGCTTAGCGCGGGGGACGAATACGCAGTATTTT.